Presented here are 25 T cell receptor beta chains from one specimen sequenced in a study of regulatory T cells in long-lasting Graves disease. Combining iRepertoire HTBI primers with Arm-PCR of CDR3 regions, the authors built TCR beta libraries. TCRdb re-derived calls from the multiplex PCR reads in MiXCR, one entry per CDR3 protein. In the table there are 510,000 or so distinct CDR3 sequences, about 11% of which are singletons. Time point reported: newly diagnosed GD, antithyroid drugs for less than 3 months. With RNA extracted from PBMCs as input, the TCR library was made. These data also featured in a second study, about T cells in Graves' hyperthyroidism and ophthalmopathy.

Sequences were derived from peripheral blood mononuclear cells (PBMCs), sampled at new diagnosis, from a patient treated with antithyroid drugs. The receptors stem from a woman under 40 with Graves disease.

A few counts support this clonotype. The chain joins TRBV2 to TRBJ2-5, with 9 bases lining up with TRBD2. This CDR3 is 15 amino acids long. Trimming cost V 7 bases and J 4 bases; bases outside gene matches: 10. Germline CDR1 is SNHLY and CDR2 is FYNNEI. CDR3 region: CASKLSGSGGETQYF. CDR3 in DNA: TGTGCCAGCAAACTTAGCGGGAGTGGAGGAGAGACCCAGTACTTC. Combining the CDR3 with reference TRBV2 and TRBJ2-5 gives the whole variable domain EPEVTQTPSHQVTQMGQEVILRCVPISNHLYFYWYRQILGQKVEFLVSFYNNEISEKSEIFDDQFSVERPDGSNFTLKIRSTKLEDSAMYFCASKLSGSGGETQYFGPGTRLLVL.

This clonotype was detected ten times or more. Compared with germline, one end of the junction differs, possibly owing to a read error. The V gene is TRBV14, the J gene TRBJ2-7; D gene unclear. Looked up from germline, CDR1 is SGHDN and CDR2 is FVKESK. This CDR3 region has 13 residues. CDR3 DNA sequence: TGTGCCAGCAGCAAAGAGGACGGCTACGAGCAGTACTTC. The encoded protein is CASSKEDGYEQYF.

J is TRBJ2-7 and V is TRBV2; tentatively, D is TRBD1 (6 bases). CDR1 and CDR2 (germline): SNHLY, FYNNEI. The CDR3 totals 14 residues. Trimming shortened V by 6 bases and J by 1 base, and 13 bases separated the two germline ends. The CDR3, as DNA: TGTGCCAGCAGGAGGGACACCCAATCCTACGAGCAGTACTTC. Encoded protein: CASRRDTQSYEQYF.

This clonotype was found many times. In DNA, the CDR3 is TGTGCCAGCAGGTCCTGGGACAGCAAAGAGACCCAGTACTTC. Its translation is CASRSWDSKETQYF. This chain uses TRBV2 with TRBJ2-5; 7 bases are shared with TRBD1. The CDR3 runs 14 residues. Germline V CDR1 and CDR2: SNHLY, FYNNEI. V lost 6 bases to trimming and J lost 3 bases; unmatched junction nucleotides: 7.

At least ten counts were recorded for this clonotype. The V gene is TRBV7-9, the J gene TRBJ1-6; D unresolved. CDR3 length equals 14 residues. Per germline, CDR1 SEHNR and CDR2 FQNEAQ (reference sequence). V lost 0 bases and J 9 bases, leaving 9 bases between the germline ends. The CDR3 spells CASSLALWGSPLHF. For the CDR3, the DNA is TGTGCCAGCAGCTTAGCCCTATGGGGTTCACCCCTCCACTTT. Variable domain in full (rest from reference TRBV7-9 and TRBJ1-6): DTGVSQNPRHKITKRGQNVTFRCDPISEHNRLYWYRQTLGQGPEFLTYFQNEAQLEKSRLLSDRFSAERPKGSFSTLEIQRTEQGDSAMYLCASSLALWGSPLHFGNGTRLTVT.

This clonotype was detected ten times or more. V usage is TRBV19 and J usage is TRBJ1-6; D is uncertain. Trimming took off 3 bases at V and 0 bases at J, with 3 bases between the two ends. The length of the CDR3 is 14 residues. Germline V lookup: CDR1 LNHDA, CDR2 SQIVND (reference sequence). The CDR3 nucleotides read TGTGCCAGTAGTATTGTCTCCTATAATTCACCCCTCCACTTT. Amino acid sequence: CASSIVSYNSPLHF.

V usage is TRBV7-9 and J usage is TRBJ1-1; 7 bases are shared with TRBD1. Germline CDR1 and CDR2: SEHNR and FQNEAQ (reference sequence). The CDR3 totals 16 residues. V shed 5 bases, J shed 3 bases, and the junction held 12 bases outside the gene matches. The DNA of the CDR3 is TGTGCCAGCAGCCGCAAACCAGGGGGAGCGGACACTGAAGCTTTCTTT. It encodes CASSRKPGGADTEAFF. Full variable domain (rest looked up from reference TRBV7-9 and TRBJ1-1): DTGVSQNPRHKITKRGQNVTFRCDPISEHNRLYWYRQTLGQGPEFLTYFQNEAQLEKSRLLSDRFSAERPKGSFSTLEIQRTEQGDSAMYLCASSRKPGGADTEAFFGQGTRLTVV.

The CDR3 DNA sequence: TGTGCCAGTAGTACGGACAGGGCTAAGCTAAACACTGAAGCTTTCTTT. It is translated as CASSTDRAKLNTEAFF. The chain joins TRBV19 to TRBJ1-1, with 8 bases matching TRBD1. Unmatched junction bases numbered 9, after V lost 4 bases and J lost 2 bases. The CDR3 is 16 residues long. Germline CDR1 and CDR2: LNHDA and SQIVND (reference sequence).

This clonotype has more than one count but fewer than ten. The chain employs TRBV14 and TRBJ2-5, with D tentatively TRBD1 or TRBD2 (5 bases each). V lost 1 base and J lost 8, with 26 bases in between. There are 18 residues in the CDR3. CDR1 and CDR2 from the germline V gene are SGHDN and FVKESK. The CDR3 reads CASSQATWGSGLPRTQYF. The CDR3 nucleotides read TGTGCCAGCAGCCAAGCCACCTGGGGGAGCGGACTTCCTAGAACCCAGTACTTC.

This clonotype was counted ten times or more. The J gene is TRBJ2-1, the V gene TRBV20-1, with 11 bases fitting TRBD2. The V segment lost 0 bases and the J segment 8 bases; nucleotides outside the gene matches: 3. Germline CDR1 and CDR2: DFQATT and SNEGSKA (reference sequence). The CDR3 loop spans 14 amino acids. The CDR3 sequence is CSARELAGVDEQFF. CDR3 DNA sequence: TGCAGTGCTAGAGAACTAGCGGGAGTAGATGAGCAGTTCTTC.

The rearrangement joins TRBV6-1 to TRBJ2-7; D tentatively reads TRBD1 or TRBD2 (5 bases each). The CDR3 is 15 amino acids. The ends were cut back, 4 bases at V and 0 bases at J, with 13 bases in the middle. The germline gives CDR1 MNHNS, CDR2 SASEGT. The CDR3 nucleotides read TGTGCCAGCAGTGGACAGCGGAGCGCCTCCTACGAGCAGTACTTC. Translated, it gives CASSGQRSASYEQYF.

This chain joins TRBV4-1 and TRBJ2-7; 14 bases are a match to TRBD2. Germline loops: CDR1 MGHRA, CDR2 YSYEKL. Trimming removed 4 bases from V and 5 bases from J; junction bases left unmatched: 4. The CDR3 sequence is 15 residues long. In DNA form, the CDR3 reads TGCGCCAGCAGCCGGGGGACTAGCGGGAGCCACGAGCAGTACTTC. Translated: CASSRGTSGSHEQYF.

This clonotype was observed many times. The chain employs TRBV5-6 and TRBJ1-5, with a weak D call TRBD1 (6 bases). V lost 3 bases, J lost 4 bases, and 11 bases lay in between. Germline CDR1 is SGHDT and CDR2 is YYEEEE. This CDR3 comprises 14 residues. For the CDR3, the DNA is TGTGCCAGCAGCTATTCGACAGGAAATCAGCCCCAGCATTTT. Its protein is CASSYSTGNQPQHF.

This clonotype was recorded many times. This chain uses TRBV6-1 with TRBJ2-6, with no clear D. The CDR3 is 17 residues long. V was shortened by 4 bases and J by 0 bases, with 13 bases between the two germline ends. Per the germline V gene, CDR1 is MNHNS and CDR2 is SASEGT. Here the CDR3 reads CASSVFTASSGANVLTF. Here the CDR3 DNA reads TGTGCCAGCAGTGTTTTCACCGCAAGCTCTGGGGCCAACGTCCTGACTTTC.

This clonotype was counted ten times or more. This rearrangement joins TRBV3-1 to TRBJ1-2; TRBD1 aligns across 9 bases. Per germline, CDR1 LGHDT and CDR2 YNNKEL (reference sequence). Germline trimming cut 3 bases from V and 6 bases from J; bases unmatched to any gene: 5. This CDR3 contains 14 residues. CDR3 sequence: CASSHRTGDDGYTF. DNA for the CDR3: TGTGCCAGCAGCCACCGGACAGGGGACGATGGCTACACCTTC.

This clonotype was found many times. The chain employs TRBV7-8 and TRBJ2-1; TRBD2 aligns across 10 bases. CDR1 SGHVS and CDR2 FQNEAQ come from the germline V gene. The J segment lost 7 bases and the V segment lost 4 bases, leaving 7 bases of the junction unmatched. The CDR3 runs 15 residues. CDR3 in DNA: TGTGCCAGCAGCTGGCGGACTAGCGGCCTAAATGAGCAGTTCTTC. Encoded protein: CASSWRTSGLNEQFF.

The genes are TRBV20-1 and TRBJ1-3, with 10 bases matching TRBD1. V was pared by 3 bases and J by 5 bases, with 4 bases of the junction left unmatched. This CDR3 contains 14 residues. CDR1 and CDR2 (germline): DFQATT, SNEGSKA (reference sequence). CDR3 bases: TGCAGTGCTAGTAGGACAGGGGGAAGAAACACCATATATTTT. Its translation is CSASRTGGRNTIYF.

Many counts were recorded for this clonotype. The rearrangement uses TRBV3-1 and TRBJ2-1, with TRBD2 as a possible D gene (7 bases). Per the germline V gene, CDR1 is LGHDT and CDR2 is YNNKEL (reference sequence). The V end was cut by 0 bases, the J end by 12 bases, with 18 bases between. The CDR3 sequence is 15 residues long. Here the CDR3 DNA reads TGTGCCAGCAGCCAAGAAGGACCGGGAGGCAGGGGGCAGTTCTTC. This sequence encodes CASSQEGPGGRGQFF.

The table lists this clonotype with a few counts. The genes are TRBV6-1 and TRBJ1-5; no reliable D call. Trimming took off 0 bases at V and 0 bases at J, with 9 bases between the two ends. Per germline, CDR1 MNHNS and CDR2 SASEGT. There are 16 residues in the CDR3. Here the CDR3 DNA reads TGTGCCAGCAGTGAAGCATCTGTTTATAGCAATCAGCCCCAGCATTTT. Translated: CASSEASVYSNQPQHF.

A note on this clonotype: The junction departs from germline at one end; a sequencing error may be responsible. The chain is built from TRBV25-1 and TRBJ1-5, with TRBD1 matching over 10 bases. Germline assignment: CDR1 MGHDK and CDR2 SYGVNS. CDR3 size: 15 residues. CDR3 nucleotide sequence: TGTGCCGGCAGTGACCCAGGACAGGGGGATCAGCCCCAGCATTTT. Encoded protein: CAGSDPGQGDQPQHF.

In its sample, this clonotype was seen many times. The chain is built from TRBV11-2 and TRBJ2-3, with D tentatively TRBD2 (6 bases). The CDR3 sequence is 15 residues long. V was trimmed by 5 bases and J by 0 bases, leaving 12 bases between them. The germline V gene encodes CDR1 SGHAT and CDR2 FQNNGV. In DNA form, the CDR3 reads TGTGCCAGCAGCCGGGACTCCGCTAGCACAGATACGCAGTATTTT. Protein: CASSRDSASTDTQYF.

On this clonotype: With a much larger clone just one base away, this may be a read error. No DNA is shown, since the ends of the CDR3 on it are uncertain; the CDR3 is the one TCRdb lists. This chain joins TRBV30 and TRBJ1-1. The CDR3 contains 14 residues when both ends are counted. Looked up from germline, CDR1 is GTSNPN and CDR2 is SVGIG (reference sequence). The CDR3 loop reads CAWSVGWGNTEASF.

This clonotype was picked up many times. The chain is built from TRBV2 and TRBJ1-1; tentative D call: TRBD1 (5 bases). Germline V lookup: CDR1 SNHLY, CDR2 FYNNEI. The ends were cut back, 7 bases at V and 7 bases at J, with 22 bases in the middle. This CDR3 spans 15 amino acids. CDR3 nucleotide sequence: TGTGCCAGCAAACCCTTCGACCTAGGGGTCCTTGAAGCTTTCTTT. It is translated as CASKPFDLGVLEAFF.

The chain links TRBV12-3 or TRBV12-4 to TRBJ2-3; maybe TRBD1 (5 bases). V lost 5 bases and J 0 bases, leaving 9 bases between the germline ends. The CDR3 is 14 residues long. The CDR3 nucleotides read TGTGCCAGCAGTCCCAAGGGGAGCACAGATACGCAGTATTTT. The encoded protein is CASSPKGSTDTQYF.

This clonotype showed up just a few times. The chain is built from TRBV19 and TRBJ1-2; D perhaps matches TRBD1 (6 bases). Per the germline V gene, CDR1 is LNHDA and CDR2 is SQIVND (reference sequence). CDR3 length: 14 amino acids. The ends were cut back, 7 bases at V and 2 bases at J, with 14 bases in the middle. This CDR3 is CASKRTERNYGYTF. The CDR3 nucleotides read TGTGCCAGTAAAAGGACAGAGCGCAACTATGGCTACACCTTC.